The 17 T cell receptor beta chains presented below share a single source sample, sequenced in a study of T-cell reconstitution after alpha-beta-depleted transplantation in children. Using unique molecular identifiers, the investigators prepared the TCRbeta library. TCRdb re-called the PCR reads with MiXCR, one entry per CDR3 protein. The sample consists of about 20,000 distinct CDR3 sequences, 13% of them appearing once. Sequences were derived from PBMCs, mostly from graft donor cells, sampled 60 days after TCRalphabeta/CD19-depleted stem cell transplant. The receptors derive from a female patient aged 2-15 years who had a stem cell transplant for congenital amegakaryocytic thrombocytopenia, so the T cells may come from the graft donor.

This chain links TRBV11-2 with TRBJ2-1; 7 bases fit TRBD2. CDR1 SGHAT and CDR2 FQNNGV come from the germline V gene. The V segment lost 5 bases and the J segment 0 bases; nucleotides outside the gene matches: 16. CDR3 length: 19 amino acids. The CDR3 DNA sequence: TGTGCCAGCAGCAAACGCGGAGGGCTAGCGGAGAGCTCCTACAATGAGCAGTTCTTC. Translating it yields CASSKRGGLAESSYNEQFF.

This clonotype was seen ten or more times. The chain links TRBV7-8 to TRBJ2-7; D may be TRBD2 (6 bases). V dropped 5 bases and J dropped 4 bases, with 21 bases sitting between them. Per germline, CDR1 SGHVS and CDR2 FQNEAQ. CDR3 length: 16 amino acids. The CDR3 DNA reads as TGTGCCAGCAGCATGGGACTCCCGTTGGTGGAGTACGAGCAGTACTTC. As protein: CASSMGLPLVEYEQYF.

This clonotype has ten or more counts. The CDR3 DNA follows: TGTGCCAGCGAAGGATCGGGCCTTCATAAGGGCGAGCAGTACTTC. Amino acids: CASEGSGLHKGEQYF. V and J are TRBV5-6 and TRBJ2-7; the D is unclear. V lost 7 bases, J lost 6 bases, and 23 bases lay in between. The CDR3 has 15 residues. Germline values: CDR1 SGHDT, CDR2 YYEEEE.

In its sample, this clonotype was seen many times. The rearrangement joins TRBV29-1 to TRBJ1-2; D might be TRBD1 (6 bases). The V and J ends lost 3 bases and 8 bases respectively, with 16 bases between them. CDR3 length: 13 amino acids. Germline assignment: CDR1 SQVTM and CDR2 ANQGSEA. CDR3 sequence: CSVEGVGRGGYTF. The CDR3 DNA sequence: TGCAGCGTTGAGGGTGTGGGCAGGGGCGGCTACACCTTC.

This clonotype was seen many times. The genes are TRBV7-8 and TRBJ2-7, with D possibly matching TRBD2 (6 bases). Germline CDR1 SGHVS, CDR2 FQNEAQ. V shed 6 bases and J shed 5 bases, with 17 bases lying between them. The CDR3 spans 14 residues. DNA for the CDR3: TGTGCCAGCAGTATAATCCGGGAGACCCACGAGCAGTACTTC. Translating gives CASSIIRETHEQYF.

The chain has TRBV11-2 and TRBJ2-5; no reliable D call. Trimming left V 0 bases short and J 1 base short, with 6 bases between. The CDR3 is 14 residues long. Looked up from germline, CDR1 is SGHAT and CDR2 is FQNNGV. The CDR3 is CASSLDLPQETQYF. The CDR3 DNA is TGTGCCAGCAGCTTAGATTTACCCCAAGAGACCCAGTACTTC.

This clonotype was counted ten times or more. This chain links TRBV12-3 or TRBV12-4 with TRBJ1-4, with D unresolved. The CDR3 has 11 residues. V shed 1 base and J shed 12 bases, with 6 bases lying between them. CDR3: CASSLDEELFF. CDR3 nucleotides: TGTGCCAGCAGTTTAGACGAGGAACTGTTTTTT.

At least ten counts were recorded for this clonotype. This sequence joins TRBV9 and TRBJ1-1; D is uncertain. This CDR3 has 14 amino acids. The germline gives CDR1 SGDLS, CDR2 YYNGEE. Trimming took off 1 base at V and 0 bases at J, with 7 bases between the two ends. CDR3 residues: CASSVSSLNTEAFF. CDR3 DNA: TGTGCCAGCAGCGTATCCAGTCTGAACACTGAAGCTTTCTTT.

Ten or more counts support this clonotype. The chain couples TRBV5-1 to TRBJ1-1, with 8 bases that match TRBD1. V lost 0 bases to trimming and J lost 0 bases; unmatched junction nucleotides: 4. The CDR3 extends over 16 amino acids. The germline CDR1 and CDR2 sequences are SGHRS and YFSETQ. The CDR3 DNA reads TGCGCCAGCAGCTTGGGGACAGGGAAATTGAACACTGAAGCTTTCTTT. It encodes CASSLGTGKLNTEAFF.

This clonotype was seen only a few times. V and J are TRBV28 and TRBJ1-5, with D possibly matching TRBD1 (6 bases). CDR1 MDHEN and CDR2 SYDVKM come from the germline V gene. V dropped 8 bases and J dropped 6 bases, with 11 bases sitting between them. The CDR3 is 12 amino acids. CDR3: CASGGGVQPQHF. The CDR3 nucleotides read TGTGCCAGCGGGGGGGGCGTTCAGCCCCAGCATTTT.

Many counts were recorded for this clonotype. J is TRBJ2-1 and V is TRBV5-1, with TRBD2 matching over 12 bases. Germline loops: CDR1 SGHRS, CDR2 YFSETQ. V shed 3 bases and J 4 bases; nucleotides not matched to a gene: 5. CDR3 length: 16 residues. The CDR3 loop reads CASSSLAGGFYNEQFF. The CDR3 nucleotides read TGCGCCAGCAGCTCTCTAGCGGGAGGGTTTTACAATGAGCAGTTCTTC.

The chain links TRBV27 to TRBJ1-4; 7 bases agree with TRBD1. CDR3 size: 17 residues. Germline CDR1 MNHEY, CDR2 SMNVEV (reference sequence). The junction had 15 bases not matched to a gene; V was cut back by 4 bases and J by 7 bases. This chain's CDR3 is CASSSAEDRVSREKLFF. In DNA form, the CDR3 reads TGTGCCAGCAGTTCCGCCGAAGACAGGGTCTCACGTGAAAAACTGTTTTTT.

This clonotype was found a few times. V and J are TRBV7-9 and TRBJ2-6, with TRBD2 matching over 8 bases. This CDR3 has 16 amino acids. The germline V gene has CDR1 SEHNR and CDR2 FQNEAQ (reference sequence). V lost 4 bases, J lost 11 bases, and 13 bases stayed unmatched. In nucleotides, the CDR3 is TGTGCCAGCAGCTACAGCGGGGGAGCTCCCAGCTACGTCCTGACTTTC. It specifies CASSYSGGAPSYVLTF.

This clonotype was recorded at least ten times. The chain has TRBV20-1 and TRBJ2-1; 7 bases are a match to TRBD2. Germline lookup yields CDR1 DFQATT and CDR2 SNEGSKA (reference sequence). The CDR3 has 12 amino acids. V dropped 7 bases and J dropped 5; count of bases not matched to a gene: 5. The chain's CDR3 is CSVSSGHNEQFF. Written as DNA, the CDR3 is TGCAGTGTGTCTAGCGGCCACAATGAGCAGTTCTTC.

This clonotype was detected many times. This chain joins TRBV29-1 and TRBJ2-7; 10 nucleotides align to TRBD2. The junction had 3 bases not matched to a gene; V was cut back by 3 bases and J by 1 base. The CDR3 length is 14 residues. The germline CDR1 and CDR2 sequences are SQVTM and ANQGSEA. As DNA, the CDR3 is TGCAGCGTTGATTCAGCGGGAGGGTCCTACGAGCAGTACTTC. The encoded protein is CSVDSAGGSYEQYF.

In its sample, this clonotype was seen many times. CDR3 bases: TGTGCCAGCACCCTGCCCCTGGCCTTACAAGAGACCCAGTACTTC. This codes for CASTLPLALQETQYF. The chain links TRBV2 to TRBJ2-5, with D unresolved. The V and J ends lost 7 bases and 2 bases respectively, with 17 bases between them. CDR1 SNHLY and CDR2 FYNNEI come from the germline V gene. The CDR3 is made up of 15 amino acids.

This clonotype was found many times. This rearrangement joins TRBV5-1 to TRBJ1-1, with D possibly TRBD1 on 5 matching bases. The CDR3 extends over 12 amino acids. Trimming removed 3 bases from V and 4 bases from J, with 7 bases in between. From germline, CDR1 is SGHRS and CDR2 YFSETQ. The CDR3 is CASSSGTTEAFF. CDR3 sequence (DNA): TGCGCCAGCAGCTCAGGGACCACTGAAGCTTTCTTT.